This T cell receptor (beta chain) derives from a study of early T cells in non-severe SARS-CoV-2 infection (dated by TCRdb to the early 2020s). General notes on the study: Bulk RNA from unsorted whole blood was used for TCR sequencing, so alpha and beta chains could not be paired. The research as a whole found: VDJdb matching was skewed toward anti-spike CD8 responses and likely underestimated virus-specific expansions, missing private and CD4 specificities.

A case-control design nested within a healthcare worker cohort in London, UK, was used, with weekly nasopharyngeal swab PCR tests and blood sampling performed. Healthcare workers were recruited between 23 and 31 March 2020, during the week of the UK lockdown, and were followed weekly for up to roughly 15 weeks. V was cut back by 10 bases and J by 3 bases, leaving a gap of 12 bases between them. The CDR3 sequence holds 12 residues, the cysteine and phenylalanine included. The sequence is cut down to CDR3 DNA, 36 bases in frame from base 1. The germline V gene provides CDR1 MNHNS and CDR2 SASEGT. A remark on this clonotype: The antigen this receptor binds is unknown. No much larger clonotype is one base removed from it; base qualities were not supplied.

The library relied on 5' RACE. For sequencing, a NextSeq 500 was employed. In the TCR library protocol, unique molecular identifiers were attached to individual cDNA molecules to correct for PCR bias and sequencing error. Both TCR alpha and beta chains were sequenced, and tight co-correlation was observed between alpha and beta sequence abundances in each sample. On the study's bioinformatics: Decombinator V4 was used to perform V gene, J gene and CDR3 annotation of TCR sequences. Expanded TCRs were defined as changing significantly between any two time points under a Poisson model with p below 0.0001. TCR abundances were normalised to the total number of TCRs sequenced in each sample and reported as counts per million. TRAV1-2 paired with TRAJ12, TRAJ20 or TRAJ33 defined MAIT TCRs, while TRAV10 paired with TRAJ18 defined iNKT TCRs. VDJdb, accessed on 1 November 2021, was searched for TCRs annotated for CMV, EBV and SARS-CoV-2, and TCRs annotated for more than one antigen were excluded. TCRdb redid the processing of the public reads, applying fastp at Q25 and MiXCR, and retained in-frame beta chains. A single entry per CDR3 protein holds the most common genes and DNA from its merged rows. In this record, the V and J calls reflect TCRdb's handling and not the investigators' own analysis. Within this sample are almost 85,000 distinct CDR3 sequences, with 9.5% to 13% of them counted one time only. The top ten clonotypes cover 2.6% of the sample.

The rearrangement combines TRBV6-1 with TRBJ1-2; TRBD1 could be the D gene, as 5 bases match. Material: whole blood. The clonotype was recovered from an adult who was a healthcare worker with PCR-confirmed SARS-CoV-2 infection or an uninfected control (not recorded which). The DNA reads as follows: TGTGCCACCGGGGCCTGGGACTATGGCTACACCTTC. Its protein reads: CATGAWDYGYTF.